The table lists the clone carrying this T cell receptor beta chain with a few counts. These data belong to a study of T cell responses to AZD1222 COVID-19 vaccine. The V gene lost 7 bases and the J gene lost 5 bases, with 16 bases spanning the gap. Germline CDR1 is KGHDR and CDR2 is SFDVKD. CDR3 length: 15 residues. Sequenced by immunoSEQ multiplex PCR; TCRdb stores in-frame clones only, minus some. The sample holds roughly 140,000 clones, about 91% seen once. The sequence came from an adult in good health. The chain has TRBV24-1 and TRBJ2-2, with D tentatively TRBD1 or TRBD2 (6 bases each). The sample in question was peripheral blood, obtained on day 0 of MenACWY control vaccination. In nucleotides, the CDR3 is TGTGCCACCAGACGAAGTTCGGGGGCAACCGGGGAGCTGTTTTTT. Translation gives CATRRSSGATGELFF.